Following are 12 T cell receptor beta chains from one sample sequenced in a study of blood T cell repertoires in COVID-19. The method was immunoSEQ multiplex PCR; TCRdb's version includes in-frame clones alone and lacks a portion of them. This table has about 250,000 clones, 87% appearing once. Input material: peripheral blood. The receptor set was obtained from a man between 18 and 29 years old with active or convalescent COVID-19.

The chain links TRBV7-3 to TRBJ1-2; 9 bases match TRBD1. Germline values: CDR1 SGHTA, CDR2 FQGTGA. The CDR3 runs 13 residues. V shed 5 bases and J 8 bases; nucleotides not matched to a gene: 6. The CDR3 here is CASSTTGGEGYTF. The DNA of the CDR3 is TGTGCCAGCAGCACAACAGGGGGCGAGGGCTACACCTTC. Full variable domain (rest looked up from reference TRBV7-3 and TRBJ1-2): GAGVSQTPSNKVTEKGKYVELRCDPISGHTALYWYRQSLGQGPEFLIYFQGTGAADDSGLPNDRFFAVRPEGSVSTLKIQRTERGDSAVYLCASSTTGGEGYTFGSGTRLTVV.

The CDR3 sequence is CASSHSDGKIAKNIQYF. CDR3 sequence (DNA): TGTGCCAGCAGCCATTCGGACGGGAAGATAGCCAAAAACATTCAGTACTTC. V and J are TRBV5-5 and TRBJ2-4; maybe TRBD2 (5 bases). V shed 4 bases and J shed 0 bases, with 17 bases lying between them. Germline V gives CDR1 SGHKS, CDR2 YYEKEE (reference sequence). CDR3 length: 17 residues.

The chain links TRBV5-5 to TRBJ1-4; D gene uncertain. Germline assignment: CDR1 SGHKS and CDR2 YYEKEE (reference sequence). The CDR3 totals 15 residues. The germline V and J ends were trimmed by 0 bases and 5 bases, with 11 bases remaining between them. The CDR3 sequence is CASSLAAGANEKLFF. The CDR3 DNA sequence: TGTGCCAGCAGCTTGGCCGCGGGAGCCAATGAAAAACTGTTTTTT.

V is TRBV12-5 and J is TRBJ2-7, with D unresolved. The V gene's germline CDR1 is LGHNT and CDR2 FRNRAP. There are 13 residues in the CDR3. Trimming shortened V by 2 bases and J by 2 bases, and 7 bases separated the two germline ends. The DNA of the CDR3 is TGTGCTAGTGGTTTGTTGCCGGCCTACGAGCAGTACTTC. The encoded protein is CASGLLPAYEQYF.

The chain employs TRBV20-1 and TRBJ2-5, with D possibly TRBD2 on 5 matching bases. The CDR3 length is 11 residues. In germline, CDR1 is DFQATT, CDR2 SNEGSKA (reference sequence). The CDR3 loop reads CRGGERETQYF. The DNA of the CDR3 is TGCAGGGGTGGGGAGAGAGAGACCCAGTACTTC.

This clone was observed once. The chain joins TRBV6-5 to TRBJ1-2; D gene unclear. Trimming stripped 0 bases from V and 5 bases from J, with 10 bases between. The CDR3 runs 14 residues. Germline lookup yields CDR1 MNHEY and CDR2 SVGAGI. The CDR3 reads CASSYSSYGYGYTF. The DNA of the CDR3 is TGTGCCAGCAGTTACTCGAGTTATGGTTATGGCTACACCTTC.

The rearrangement links TRBV7-2 to TRBJ2-2, with 9 bases identical to TRBD2. CDR3 size: 18 residues. V shed 1 base and J 0 bases; nucleotides not matched to a gene: 6. CDR1 and CDR2 (germline): SGHTA, FQGNSA. CDR3 nucleotides: TGTGCCAGCAGCTTAGTGGGGGGACTAGCTACGAACACCGGGGAGCTGTTTTTT. Residues: CASSLVGGLATNTGELFF.

Points on this clone: Germline and junction disagree at one end, which may indicate a read error. This CDR3 is CAGSLAGGEAYEQYF. DNA of the CDR3: TGTGCCGGCAGTTTAGCAGGGGGAGAAGCCTACGAGCAGTACTTC. The chain joins TRBV27 to TRBJ2-7, with 7 bases identical to TRBD1. The CDR3 runs 15 residues. Germline V gives CDR1 MNHEY, CDR2 SMNVEV (reference sequence).

The chain carries TRBV6-5 and TRBJ1-6, with D tentatively TRBD1 (5 bases). This CDR3 is 13 amino acids long. Germline values: CDR1 MNHEY, CDR2 SVGAGI. V was clipped by 4 bases and J by 9 bases, with 10 bases between them. The CDR3 spells CASSSLGVSPLHF. The CDR3 DNA follows: TGTGCCAGCAGTTCTTTAGGGGTTTCACCCCTCCACTTT.

This chain connects TRBV5-1 to TRBJ2-7; D is possibly TRBD1 (5 bases). CDR3 size: 14 residues. Germline V gives CDR1 SGHRS, CDR2 YFSETQ. V was cut by 2 bases and J by 4 bases, with 13 bases left in between. CDR3: CASSFLTTGYEQYF. The CDR3, as DNA: TGCGCCAGCAGCTTCCTGACAACAGGTTACGAGCAGTACTTC.

The rearrangement links TRBV3-1 (or the pseudogene TRBV3-2) to TRBJ1-5; D gene ambiguous. This CDR3 has 14 residues. Germline-derived CDR1 and CDR2 are LGHDT and YNNKEL (reference sequence). The ends were cut back, 0 bases at V and 5 bases at J, with 8 bases in the middle. The CDR3 nucleotides are TGTGCCAGCAGCCAAGATTACAGTCATCAGCCCCAGCATTTT. Protein product: CASSQDYSHQPQHF.

The rearrangement uses TRBV7-3 and TRBJ1-1; a weak D match, TRBD1 (5 bases). The CDR3 consists of 14 residues. Trimming removed 1 base from V and 4 bases from J, with 10 bases in between. CDR1 and CDR2 (germline): SGHTA, FQGTGA. The CDR3 sequence: CASSLNNQGTEAFF. As DNA, the CDR3 is TGTGCCAGCAGCTTAAATAATCAGGGCACTGAAGCTTTCTTT.